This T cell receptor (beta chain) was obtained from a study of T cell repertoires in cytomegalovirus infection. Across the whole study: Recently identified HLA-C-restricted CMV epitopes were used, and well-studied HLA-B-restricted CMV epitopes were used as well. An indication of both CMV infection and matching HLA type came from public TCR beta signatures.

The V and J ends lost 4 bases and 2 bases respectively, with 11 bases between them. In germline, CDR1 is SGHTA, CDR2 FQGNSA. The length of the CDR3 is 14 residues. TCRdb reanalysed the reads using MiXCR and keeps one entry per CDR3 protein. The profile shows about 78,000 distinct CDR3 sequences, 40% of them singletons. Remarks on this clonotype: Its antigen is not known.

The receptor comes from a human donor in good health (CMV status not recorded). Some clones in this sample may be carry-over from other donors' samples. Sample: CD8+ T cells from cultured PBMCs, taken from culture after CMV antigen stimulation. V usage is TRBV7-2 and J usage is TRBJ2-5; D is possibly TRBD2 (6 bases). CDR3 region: CASSSGVEQETQYF. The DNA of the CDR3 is TGTGCCAGCAGCTCGGGAGTAGAACAAGAGACCCAGTACTTC.